This T cell receptor beta chain was obtained from a study of radiotherapy plus CTLA-4 blockade in lung cancer. Regarding the study as a whole: Expansion in blood of tumor-derived TCR clones was seen after radiotherapy plus ipilimumab.

This clone has a handful of counts. Its cognate antigen is unknown. Clones were sequenced by immunoSEQ multiplex PCR, and TCRdb holds only the in-frame ones, with some missing. The table shows roughly 110,000 clones, with about 85% occurring only once. Germline CDR1 reads SGHTA; CDR2 reads FQGNSA. V shed 5 bases, J shed 4 bases, and the junction held 6 bases outside the gene matches. This CDR3 is built from 14 residues. This chain connects TRBV7-2 to TRBJ1-2; 8 bases fit TRBD1. The starting material was peripheral blood, obtained from a patient treated with radiotherapy plus ipilimumab. The TCR comes from a human donor with non-small cell lung cancer that progressed on radiotherapy plus ipilimumab. Some clones in this sample may be carry-over from other donors' samples. The CDR3 sequence: CASSIGQGAYGYTF. In DNA, the CDR3 is TGTGCCAGCAGCATCGGACAGGGAGCCTATGGCTACACCTTC. Using reference TRBV7-2 and TRBJ1-2 for the parts outside the CDR3, the full variable domain is GAGVSQSPSNKVTEKGKDVELRCDPISGHTALYWYRQSLGQGLEFLIYFQGNSAPDKSGLPSDRFSAERTGGSVSTLTIQRTQQEDSAVYLCASSIGQGAYGYTFGSGTRLTVV.